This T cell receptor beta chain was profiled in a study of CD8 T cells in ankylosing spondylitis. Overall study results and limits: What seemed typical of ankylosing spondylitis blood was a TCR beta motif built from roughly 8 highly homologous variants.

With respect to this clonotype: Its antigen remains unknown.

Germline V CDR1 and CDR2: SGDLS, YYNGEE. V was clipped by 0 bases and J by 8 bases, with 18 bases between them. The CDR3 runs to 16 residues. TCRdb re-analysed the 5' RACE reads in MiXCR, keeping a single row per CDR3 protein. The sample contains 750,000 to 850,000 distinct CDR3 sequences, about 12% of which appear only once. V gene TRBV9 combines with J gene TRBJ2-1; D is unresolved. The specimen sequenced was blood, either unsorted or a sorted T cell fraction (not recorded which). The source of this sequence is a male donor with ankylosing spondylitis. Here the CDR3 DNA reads TGTGCCAGCAGCGTAGCTCCAAGCGAAAGGTCCCATGAGCAGTTCTTC. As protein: CASSVAPSERSHEQFF.